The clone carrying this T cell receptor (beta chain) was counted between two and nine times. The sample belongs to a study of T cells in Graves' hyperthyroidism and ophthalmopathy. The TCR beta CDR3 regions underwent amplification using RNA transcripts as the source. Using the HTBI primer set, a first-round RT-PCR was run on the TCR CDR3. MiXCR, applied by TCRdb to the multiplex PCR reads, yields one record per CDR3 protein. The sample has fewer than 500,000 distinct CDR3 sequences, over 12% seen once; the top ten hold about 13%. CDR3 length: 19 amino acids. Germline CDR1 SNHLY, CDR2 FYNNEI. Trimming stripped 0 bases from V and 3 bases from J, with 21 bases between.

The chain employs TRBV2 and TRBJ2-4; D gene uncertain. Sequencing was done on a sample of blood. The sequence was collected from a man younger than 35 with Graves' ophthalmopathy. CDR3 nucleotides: TGTGCCAGCAGTGAAGCGCTTCTGAAAGCTAGTTTACTCAAAAACATTCAGTACTTC. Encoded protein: CASSEALLKASLLKNIQYF.